This T cell receptor (beta chain) was sequenced during a study of control samples from healthy donors and cancer patients. Measured with immunoSEQ multiplex PCR; TCRdb has only the in-frame clones, and not every one. Of 95,000 to 150,000 clones listed, roughly 84% are singletons. The receptor's source is a man between 18 and 29 years old in good health. The sequenced sample was blood.

The CDR3 region has the DNA TGTGCCAGTAGTAATCCAGGGAGCTCCTACGAGCAGTACTTC. Amino acid sequence: CASSNPGSSYEQYF. The chain is built from TRBV19 and TRBJ2-7; D is perhaps TRBD1 or TRBD2 (5 bases each). The V end was cut by 4 bases, the J end by 0 bases, with 10 bases between. This CDR3 spans 14 amino acids. CDR1 and CDR2 (germline): LNHDA, SQIVND (reference sequence).